The text below deals with one TCR beta chain. The antigen is unknown. Libraries were prepared by immunoSEQ multiplex PCR; TCRdb keeps only in-frame clonotypes and omits some of them. Of about 31,000 clones listed, 90% are singletons. Germline assignment: CDR1 SGDLS and CDR2 YYNGEE. The CDR3 runs to 15 residues. V dropped 1 base and J dropped 4 bases, with 9 bases sitting between them. The data belong to a study of OX40 agonist ivuxolimab in advanced cancers. On the study more broadly: Across the patients, intravenous ivuxolimab was delivered every 2 weeks at 0.01 to 10 mg/kg.

The study's findings and limits: Doses of 0.1 to 3.0 mg/kg were accompanied by clonal expansion of CD4+ and CD8+ blood T cells by week 6. On average, CD8+ T cells showed a greater number of expanded clones than CD4+.

This sequence was found in an adult with an advanced solid tumor such as melanoma, head and neck, liver or kidney cancer. The material was CD4+ or CD8+ T cells sorted from blood, obtained in a trial of the OX40 agonist ivuxolimab. V gene TRBV9 combines with J gene TRBJ2-6; D is uncertain. The CDR3 reads CASSVWKRGANVLTF. DNA of the CDR3: TGTGCCAGCAGCGTATGGAAAAGAGGGGCCAACGTCCTGACTTTC.